This T cell receptor (beta chain) is drawn from a study of CD4 T cells in relation to SARS-CoV-2 and coronaviruses. The wider study: After about nine days of antigen culture, PBMC TCR beta CDR3s were sequenced.

On this clone: Its specificity is not known.

Produced via immunoSEQ multiplex PCR; TCRdb's table is partial and in-frame only. Of tens of thousands of clones listed, 70% to 85% are singletons. Overall study results and limits: This crossreactivity analysis covered spike protein alone, no other viral proteins.

CD4+ T cells from unexposed donors were obtained before the COVID-19 pandemic (2011-2018). CD4+ T cells were isolated from the cells after around 10 days of culture. Cells permitting, SARS-CoV-2 S/N and four cold-coronavirus spikes were tested on unexposed-donor CD4+ T cells. V gave up 0 bases and J gave up 7 bases, with 9 bases separating them. Per germline, CDR1 SEHNR and CDR2 FQNEAQ (reference sequence). The CDR3 sequence is 13 residues long. Sequenced sample: CD4+ T cells from PBMCs, cultured in vitro. J is TRBJ1-1 and V is TRBV7-9; D not certain. This TCR was sampled from a human donor in good health. The CDR3, as DNA: TGTGCCAGCAGCTTAGCAGGTCGACATGAAGCTTTCTTT. It yields the protein CASSLAGRHEAFF.